The rows below give T cell receptor beta chains drawn from one sample of a study of graft-versus-host responses after intestinal transplantation. Only in-frame clones appear in the TCRdb table, and some are missing; sequencing was by immunoSEQ multiplex PCR. Among about 15,000 clones listed, approximately 30% were seen once. The source material was alloreactive CD4+ T cells from a mixed lymphocyte reaction culture, sampled before intestinal transplant. All receptors come from a human patient who received an intestinal transplant. Each CDR3 is given with its conserved first and last residue. D genes are given only for firm matches. Rows give clone size only sometimes, using once, few, many, or a class for an expanded clone.

j_gene,abundance,v_gene,d_gene,CDR3nt,CDR3aa
TRBJ2-1,.,TRBV5-4,.,TGTGCCAGCAGCTTAAGACCGTCCTCCTACAATGAGCAGTTCTTC,CASSLRPSSYNEQFF
TRBJ1-6,.,TRBV9,.,TGTGCCAGCAGAAAGGAGAGCTCCTATAATTCACCCCTCCACTTT,CASRKESSYNSPLHF
TRBJ2-3,.,TRBV7-9,TRBD2,TGTGCCAGCGGGTCCGGGAGGGCCCTTTTTAATACGCAGTATTTT,CASGSGRALFNTQYF
TRBJ2-7,.,TRBV7-3,.,TGTGCCAGCAGCAGCTTAGTGGCCGAGCAGTACTTC,CASSSLVAEQYF
TRBJ1-2,.,TRBV28,TRBD1,TGTGCCAGCAGTCTGCGACAGGGGGGGTATGGCTACACCTTC,CASSLRQGGYGYTF
TRBJ1-1,.,TRBV6-1,.,TGTGCCAGCAGTTGGGGGGTGGGGCGGAACACTGAAGCTTTCTTT,CASSWGVGRNTEAFF
TRBJ2-5,.,TRBV7-6,TRBD2,TGTGCCAGCAGCTTAGGGACTAGCGACCAAGAGACCCAGTACTTC,CASSLGTSDQETQYF
TRBJ1-4,few,TRBV19,.,TGTGCCAGTAGGATCAGGACTTTTTCTAATGAAAAACTGTTTTTT,CASRIRTFSNEKLFF
TRBJ2-5,.,TRBV7-3,.,TGTGCCAGCAGCTTAAACTTGCAAGAGACCCAGTACTTC,CASSLNLQETQYF
TRBJ2-5,.,TRBV6-6,.,TGTGCCAGCAGTTCCCCATGGGGGGCCCAACAAGAGACCCAGTACTTC,CASSSPWGAQQETQYF
TRBJ2-7,few,TRBV12-2,.,TGTGCAAGTCGCTTTCTGGGGGCCCACGAGCAGTACTTC,CASRFLGAHEQYF
TRBJ2-7,medium-sized,TRBV6-1,TRBD1,TGTGCCAGCAGTCGTAGGGGGCTAACCTACGAGCAGTACTTC,CASSRRGLTYEQYF
TRBJ2-5,.,TRBV6-1,TRBD1,TGTGCCAGCAGGACAGGGGGCATACAGACCCAGTACTTC,CASRTGGIQTQYF
TRBJ2-5,.,TRBV18,.,TGTGCCAGCTCACCTGGGACCCAAGAGACCCAGTACTTC,CASSPGTQETQYF
TRBJ2-1,.,TRBV10-3,TRBD2,TGTGCCATCAGTGATGCCAGCGGGGGCCGGAGCGATGAGCAGTTCTTC,CAISDASGGRSDEQFF
TRBJ2-7,.,TRBV6-5,.,TGTGCCAGCAGTTACTCGAGGAGGGACGAGCAGTACTTC,CASSYSRRDEQYF
TRBJ2-6,few,TRBV5-1,.,TGCGCCAGCAGCCCCGGACCCTTGGGCACTGGGGCCAACGTCCTGACTTTC,CASSPGPLGTGANVLTF
TRBJ2-3,medium-sized,TRBV2,.,TGTGCCAGCAGTGGTCTAGCGCACACAGATACGCAGTATTTT,CASSGLAHTDTQYF
TRBJ1-2,few,TRBV5-5,.,TGTGCCAGCAGCTTAATCTCAAGTAACTATGGCTACACCTTC,CASSLISSNYGYTF
TRBJ2-1,.,TRBV5-1,TRBD2,TGCGCCAGCAGCACTATAGCGGGAGCTGGGGATGAGCAGTTCTTC,CASSTIAGAGDEQFF
TRBJ2-3,.,TRBV29-1,TRBD2,TGCAGCGTTGTTGGGTGGACTAGCGGGGGAAAGAGCACAGATACGCAGTATTTT,CSVVGWTSGGKSTDTQYF
TRBJ2-7,few,TRBV6-1,.,TGTGCCAGCAGCCGGGGTCCATCTGGTGAGCAGTACTTC,CASSRGPSGEQYF
TRBJ2-1,few,TRBV28,.,TGTGCCAGCAGTAGACTCCCTGATGAGCAGTTCTTC,CASSRLPDEQFF
TRBJ1-5,.,TRBV2,.,TGTGCCAGCAGCGAAAGGGTTCGCAATCAGCCCCAGCATTTT,CASSERVRNQPQHF
TRBJ2-7,.,TRBV10-1,TRBD1,TGCACCAGCAACCTGACAGGGAGAAGACAGTACTTC,CTSNLTGRRQYF
TRBJ1-6,.,TRBV2,.,TGTGCCAGCAGTCCTCGGGGCGAATCACCCCTCCACTTT,CASSPRGESPLHF
TRBJ2-2,.,TRBV9,.,TGTGCCAGCAGCGTAGGATTGACCGGGGAGCTGTTTTTT,CASSVGLTGELFF
TRBJ1-3,few,TRBV6-6,TRBD1,TGTGCCAGCAGTTATGACCGGGACAGTGGAAACACCATATATTTT,CASSYDRDSGNTIYF
TRBJ2-7,medium-sized,TRBV5-1,.,TGCGCCAGCAGCGACGTGCAGGGGCCATACGAGCAGTACTTC,CASSDVQGPYEQYF
TRBJ2-2,.,TRBV2,.,TGTGCCAGCAGTAGGACAGGCGGGGTCACCGGGGAGCTGTTTTTT,CASSRTGGVTGELFF
TRBJ1-2,.,TRBV4-2,.,TGTGCCAGCAGCCGAGATTGGGGGGCTAACTATGGCTACACCTTC,CASSRDWGANYGYTF
TRBJ1-1,.,TRBV7-9,.,TGTGCCAGCAGCTTTGGACAGTCTACTGAAGCTTTCTTT,CASSFGQSTEAFF
TRBJ2-1,.,TRBV20-1,.,TGCAGTGCGAATCGGAGGAATGAGCAGTTCTTC,CSANRRNEQFF
TRBJ2-1,few,TRBV7-9,TRBD2,TGTGCCAGCAGCTCCGGACTAGGAGCCGTCGATGAGCAGTTCTTC,CASSSGLGAVDEQFF
TRBJ2-2,.,TRBV27,.,TGTGCCAGCAGTTTCTCAGTCACCGGGGAGCTGTTTTTT,CASSFSVTGELFF
TRBJ1-2,few,TRBV7-9,.,TGTGCCAGCTCCGAAAAAGGGAGTCCGATCCTAGGTGGCTACACCTTC,CASSEKGSPILGGYTF
TRBJ1-5,.,TRBV7-9,TRBD1,TGTGCCAGCAGCCAGACAGGGACGCGCAATCAGCCCCAGCATTTT,CASSQTGTRNQPQHF
TRBJ2-3,.,TRBV7-9,TRBD2,TGTGCCAGCAGCCAAGCGGGGGCAGATACGCAGTATTTT,CASSQAGADTQYF
TRBJ2-7,.,TRBV5-1,.,TGCGCCAGCAGCGTTTTACCGGGGGCCTACGAGCAGTACTTC,CASSVLPGAYEQYF
TRBJ2-1,.,TRBV19,TRBD1,TGTGCCAGTAGTATCATTCCGGGACAGGGGAGAAATGAGCAGTTCTTC,CASSIIPGQGRNEQFF
TRBJ2-3,.,TRBV4-2,TRBD2,TGTGCCAGCAGCCAAGTAGCGGGAGGGCGCACAGATACGCAGTATTTT,CASSQVAGGRTDTQYF
TRBJ1-6,.,TRBV7-6,TRBD1,TGTGCCAGCAGCCGGGACAGGCACTATAATTCACCCCTCCACTTT,CASSRDRHYNSPLHF